A single sample is the source of the 21 T cell receptor beta chains below, sequenced in a study of shared clonotypes between healthy human individuals. Generated by immunoSEQ multiplex PCR, the TCRdb table keeps only in-frame clones and is missing some. There are about a million clones in the sample; more than 60% occur only once, and about 1.5% lies in the top ten. Sequenced sample: memory CD4+ T cells sorted from blood. Subset in this sample: CD45RA-negative fraction. The receptors here all came from a young man in good health.

The CDR3, as DNA: TGTGCCTGGAGTGGAACCGGGAGCTCTCAGTTCTTC. Translating gives CAWSGTGSSQFF. The chain is built from TRBV30 and TRBJ2-1; D might be TRBD2 (6 bases). The CDR3 length is 12 residues. The V end lost 1 base, the J end lost 13 bases, and 14 bases lay between the germline ends. Germline V gives CDR1 GTSNPN, CDR2 SVGIG (reference sequence).

This chain connects TRBV10-3 to TRBJ1-1; D gene unclear. Germline V lookup: CDR1 ENHRY, CDR2 SYGVKD. The V end lost 5 bases, the J end lost 8 bases, and 21 bases lay between the germline ends. CDR3 length: 15 amino acids. The CDR3 loop is CAISPRAKVPAEAFF. CDR3 DNA sequence: TGTGCCATCAGTCCCCGGGCTAAGGTACCGGCAGAAGCTTTCTTT.

J is TRBJ2-7 and V is TRBV5-1, with 7 bases fitting TRBD2. V lost 0 bases, J lost 4 bases, and 10 bases stayed unmatched. CDR1 is SGHRS and CDR2 is YFSETQ in the germline V gene. CDR3 length: 16 residues. The CDR3 bases are TGCGCCAGCAGCTTGGCTCCGGGCGGGGGTACTTACGAGCAGTACTTC. Translated, it gives CASSLAPGGGTYEQYF. The entire variable domain, with the rest obtained from reference TRBV5-1 and TRBJ2-7, is as follows: KAGVTQTPRYLIKTRGQQVTLSCSPISGHRSVSWYQQTPGQGLQFLFEYFSETQRNKGNFPGRFSGRQFSNSRSEMNVSTLELGDSALYLCASSLAPGGGTYEQYFGPGTRLTVT.

This chain joins TRBV19 and TRBJ1-5; no reliable D call. Per the germline V gene, CDR1 is LNHDA and CDR2 is SQIVND (reference sequence). The length of the CDR3 is 13 residues. Trimming took 11 bases from V and 8 from J, leaving 19 bases between them. This CDR3 is CASWAGVSKPQHF. CDR3 coding DNA: TGTGCCTCATGGGCAGGTGTCAGTAAGCCCCAGCATTTT.

The CDR3 loop is CASSSRQAGGETQYF. CDR3 DNA sequence: TGTGCCAGCAGCTCACGACAGGCCGGGGGGGAGACCCAGTACTTC. V is TRBV7-6 and J is TRBJ2-5, with D perhaps TRBD2 (7 bases). The CDR3 has 15 amino acids. The germline V and J ends were trimmed by 4 bases and 5 bases, with 17 bases remaining between them. Germline assignment: CDR1 SGHVS and CDR2 FNYEAQ.

The CDR3 sequence is CASSAPGQGTRGTQYF. The CDR3 DNA is TGTGCCAGCAGTGCACCGGGACAGGGAACACGGGGGACCCAGTACTTC. The chain recombines TRBV25-1 with TRBJ2-5, with 9 nucleotides matching TRBD1. The V segment lost 4 bases and the J segment 7 bases; nucleotides outside the gene matches: 13. This CDR3 spans 16 amino acids. Germline V gene lookup returns CDR1 MGHDK and CDR2 SYGVNS.

The V call is TRBV5-1, the J call TRBJ2-3, with 11 positions matching TRBD1. With V trimmed by 4 bases and J by 4 bases, 11 bases remained unmatched. Per germline, CDR1 SGHRS and CDR2 YFSETQ. This CDR3 is 17 amino acids long. The CDR3 loop is CASSTGQGDPGADTQYF. CDR3 DNA: TGCGCCAGCAGCACGGGACAGGGGGACCCCGGGGCAGATACGCAGTATTTT.

This rearrangement joins TRBV28 to TRBJ1-2; D is unresolved. CDR1 is MDHEN, CDR2 SYDVKM, per germline. CDR3 length: 14 residues. Trimming took off 6 bases at V and 4 bases at J, with 15 bases between the two ends. The CDR3, as DNA: TGTGCCAGCAGATTCATGGACCAGAGCTATGGCTACACCTTC. Translated, it gives CASRFMDQSYGYTF.

This clone was observed a single time. The chain employs TRBV5-4 and TRBJ2-3, with 7 positions matching TRBD2. Germline CDR1 and CDR2: SGHNT and YYREEE (reference sequence). This CDR3 region has 17 residues. Trimming cost V 0 bases and J 2 bases; bases outside gene matches: 9. CDR3 nucleotide sequence: TGTGCCAGCAGCTTGGCCGTTTCTAGCGGATACACAGATACGCAGTATTTT. It translates to CASSLAVSSGYTDTQYF.

This chain connects TRBV25-1 to TRBJ2-1; 7 positions agree with TRBD2. The CDR3 runs to 11 residues. Germline V CDR1 and CDR2: MGHDK, SYGVNS. J lost 10 bases, V lost 4 bases, and 1 base had no gene match. CDR3 nucleotide sequence: TGTGCCAGCAGTGGCGGGGGAGAGCAGTTCTTC. Protein: CASSGGGEQFF.

A word on this clone: A much larger clonotype is one base distant, so this may be a read error. The genes are TRBV7-2 and TRBJ2-5, with 10 bases identical to TRBD2. Trimming took 5 bases from V and 1 from J; bases not matched to a gene: 4. Per germline, CDR1 SGHTA and CDR2 FQGNSA. This CDR3 is 15 amino acids long. CDR3 nucleotide sequence: TGTGCCAGCAGCCCTCTAGCGGGGGCCCAAGAGACCCAGTACTTC. Translation: CASSPLAGAQETQYF.

This clone appeared a few times. V gene TRBV7-9 combines with J gene TRBJ2-1, with 9 bases matching TRBD2. The V gene end was trimmed by 3 bases and the J gene end by 9 bases; junction bases not matched to a gene: 6. Looked up from germline, CDR1 is SEHNR and CDR2 is FQNEAQ (reference sequence). This CDR3 comprises 14 residues. The CDR3 reads CASSFSGTSSEQFF. Written as DNA, the CDR3 is TGTGCCAGCAGCTTCTCCGGGACTAGCAGTGAGCAGTTCTTC.

The chain combines TRBV29-1 with TRBJ2-1; possibly TRBD1 for D (5 bases). This CDR3 is built from 14 residues. Deletions cut 3 bases from V and 10 bases from J, with 19 bases between. Germline V gene data show CDR1 as SQVTM and CDR2 as ANQGSEA. CDR3 bases: TGCAGCGTTGAGGAAGCGACCCAAGGGGCGGAGCAGTTCTTC. This translates into CSVEEATQGAEQFF.

In nucleotides, the CDR3 is TGTGCCAGCAGCAACGGGCCCCCCAACATTCAGTACTTC. Translated: CASSNGPPNIQYF. The chain couples TRBV11-1 to TRBJ2-4; no firm D call. Germline CDR1 SGHAT, CDR2 FQDESV (reference sequence). This CDR3 region has 13 residues. V was pared by 5 bases and J by 7 bases, with 12 bases between.

This chain joins TRBV6-6 and TRBJ2-7; 9 positions match TRBD1. Trimming removed 7 bases from V and 4 bases from J; junction bases left unmatched: 8. Germline CDR1 and CDR2: MNHNY and SVGAGI (reference sequence). The CDR3 runs to 14 residues. As DNA, the CDR3 is TGTGCCAGCACCCTGGGACAGGGAGGGTACGAGCAGTACTTC. It specifies CASTLGQGGYEQYF.

This clone has a handful of counts. The V and J genes are TRBV25-1 and TRBJ1-6; 7 bases map to TRBD1. Losses at the gene ends were 1 base for V and 7 bases for J; bases not matched to a gene: 4. Germline V gene lookup returns CDR1 MGHDK and CDR2 SYGVNS. CDR3 length: 15 residues. The CDR3 DNA reads as TGTGCCAGCAGTGAATCCACAGGGGCCAATTCACCCCTCCACTTT. Its protein product is CASSESTGANSPLHF.

The chain couples TRBV7-9 to TRBJ1-5; 8 nucleotides align to TRBD1. The CDR3 covers 14 residues. Germline lookup yields CDR1 SEHNR and CDR2 FQNEAQ (reference sequence). The ends lost 5 bases at V and 5 bases at J; junction bases unmatched: 5. The chain's CDR3 is CASSADRVDQPQHF. CDR3 DNA: TGTGCCAGCAGCGCGGACAGGGTAGATCAGCCCCAGCATTTT.

This clone was observed a few times. This chain links TRBV6-5 with TRBJ1-5; D is unclear. Germline CDR1 is MNHEY and CDR2 is SVGAGI. This CDR3 region has 14 residues. The germline V and J ends were trimmed by 4 bases and 3 bases, with 10 bases remaining between them. The CDR3 nucleotides read TGTGCCAGCAGTTCATACGGACTCAATCAGCCCCAGCATTTT. Its translation: CASSSYGLNQPQHF.

V gene TRBV6-1 combines with J gene TRBJ1-2; D not resolved. This CDR3 contains 15 residues. Germline CDR1 MNHNS, CDR2 SASEGT. The V gene lost 4 bases and the J gene lost 0 bases, with 12 bases spanning the gap. The CDR3 DNA reads as TGTGCCAGCAGTGCCTCACGGCCCTCTAACTATGGCTACACCTTC. Residues: CASSASRPSNYGYTF.

V usage is TRBV5-6 and J usage is TRBJ2-2, with D tentatively TRBD1 or TRBD2 (5 bases each). CDR1 is SGHDT, CDR2 YYEEEE, per germline. The CDR3 spans 15 residues. Trimming pared 2 bases from V and 4 bases from J, leaving 12 bases between. CDR3 amino acids: CASSFGSRGTGELFF. The DNA of the CDR3 is TGTGCCAGCAGCTTTGGGTCGAGGGGCACCGGGGAGCTGTTTTTT.

J is TRBJ1-2 and V is TRBV15; D is perhaps TRBD1 (5 bases). The germline V gene encodes CDR1 LNHNV and CDR2 YYDKDF (reference sequence). V dropped 2 bases and J dropped 5 bases, with 18 bases sitting between them. The CDR3 covers 16 residues. CDR3: CATSRQRWGERYGYTF. The CDR3, as DNA: TGTGCCACCAGCAGACAACGATGGGGGGAGAGGTATGGCTACACCTTC.